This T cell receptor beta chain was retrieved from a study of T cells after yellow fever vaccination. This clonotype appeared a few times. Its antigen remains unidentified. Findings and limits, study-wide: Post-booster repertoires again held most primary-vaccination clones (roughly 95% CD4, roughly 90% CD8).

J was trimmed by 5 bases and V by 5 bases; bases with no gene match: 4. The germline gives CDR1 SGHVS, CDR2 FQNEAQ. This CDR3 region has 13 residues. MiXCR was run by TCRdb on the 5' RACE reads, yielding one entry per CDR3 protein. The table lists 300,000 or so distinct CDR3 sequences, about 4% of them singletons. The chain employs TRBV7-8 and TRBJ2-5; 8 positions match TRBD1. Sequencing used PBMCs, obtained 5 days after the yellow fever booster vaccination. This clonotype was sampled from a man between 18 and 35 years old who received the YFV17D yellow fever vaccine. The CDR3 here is CASSPRDRETQYF. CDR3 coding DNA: TGTGCCAGCAGCCCGAGGGACAGGGAGACCCAGTACTTC.